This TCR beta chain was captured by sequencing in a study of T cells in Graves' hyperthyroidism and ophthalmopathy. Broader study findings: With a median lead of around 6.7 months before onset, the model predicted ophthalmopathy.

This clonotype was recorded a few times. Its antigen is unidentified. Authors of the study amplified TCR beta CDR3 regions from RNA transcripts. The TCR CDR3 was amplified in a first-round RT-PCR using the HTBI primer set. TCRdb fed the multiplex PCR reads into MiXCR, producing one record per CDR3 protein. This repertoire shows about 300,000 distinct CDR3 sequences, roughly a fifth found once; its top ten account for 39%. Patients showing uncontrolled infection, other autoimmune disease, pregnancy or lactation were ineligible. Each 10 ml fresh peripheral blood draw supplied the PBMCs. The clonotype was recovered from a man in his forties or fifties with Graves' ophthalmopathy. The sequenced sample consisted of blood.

The chain's CDR3 is CASSPFLSGRAQNEQFF. The CDR3, as DNA: TGTGCCAGCAGTCCCTTCCTTAGCGGGAGGGCACAGAATGAGCAGTTCTTC. The rearrangement uses TRBV12-3 or TRBV12-4 and TRBJ2-1, with 11 bases that match TRBD2. The CDR3 spans 17 residues. V trimming: 5 bases; J trimming: 7 bases; junction bases outside the gene matches: 13.